One sample yielded the 27 T cell receptor beta chains listed below, sequenced in a study of blood T cells in healthy people across ages. The second PCR ran about 7 to 12 cycles with a sample-barcoded 5' primer and J-beta primers. TCRdb re-derived calls from the 5' RACE reads in MiXCR, one entry per CDR3 protein. The sample lists around 870,000 distinct CDR3 sequences, 29% occurring once. Sequencing was done on a sample of blood. The origin of the receptors is a woman older than 75 in good health.

This clonotype was recorded at least ten times. J is TRBJ2-5 and V is TRBV2; 7 bases agree with TRBD1. CDR3 length: 12 residues. The V gene end was trimmed by 8 bases and the J gene end by 5 bases; junction bases not matched to a gene: 5. The germline V gene has CDR1 SNHLY and CDR2 FYNNEI. CDR3 residues: CASRDRAETQYF. In nucleotides, the CDR3 is TGTGCCAGCCGCGACAGGGCCGAGACCCAGTACTTC. The full variable domain, in which reference TRBV2 and TRBJ2-5 provide the parts outside the CDR3, is EPEVTQTPSHQVTQMGQEVILRCVPISNHLYFYWYRQILGQKVEFLVSFYNNEISEKSEIFDDQFSVERPDGSNFTLKIRSTKLEDSAMYFCASRDRAETQYFGPGTRLLVL.

This clonotype showed up just a few times. V usage is TRBV5-5 and J usage is TRBJ2-1, with 7 nucleotides matching TRBD2. The CDR3 has 15 residues. J was trimmed by 3 bases and V by 2 bases; bases with no gene match: 5. Germline V lookup: CDR1 SGHKS, CDR2 YYEKEE (reference sequence). The CDR3: CASSFLGGDYNEQFF. For the CDR3, the DNA is TGTGCCAGCAGCTTTCTGGGGGGGGACTACAATGAGCAGTTCTTC.

CDR3 nucleotides: TGTGCCAGCATAGGGCTAGCGGGAGAGATCGGGTACAATGAGCAGTTCTTC. Encoded protein: CASIGLAGEIGYNEQFF. The rearrangement joins TRBV7-8 to TRBJ2-1, with 10 bases lining up with TRBD2. The CDR3 consists of 17 residues. Per germline, CDR1 SGHVS and CDR2 FQNEAQ. J lost 4 bases, V lost 7 bases, and 13 bases had no gene match.

Comment on this clonotype: The conserved closing phenylalanine or tryptophan is absent in this CDR3, likely reflecting a read error. V usage is TRBV2 and J usage is TRBJ2-5, with 9 bases fitting TRBD2. Germline V gene data show CDR1 as SNHLY and CDR2 as FYNNEI. The CDR3 is 17 residues long. V lost 2 bases, J lost 5 bases, and 12 bases stayed unmatched. The CDR3 DNA follows: TGTGCCAGCAGTGAACGCGGTCTAGCGGGGAGGAGGGAGACCCAGTACTAC. It translates to CASSERGLAGRRETQYY.

The gene calls are TRBV5-6 and TRBJ1-5, with TRBD1 matching over 7 bases. The germline V gene encodes CDR1 SGHDT and CDR2 YYEEEE. This CDR3 region has 16 residues. Trimming at V came to 4 bases and at J to 7 bases, leaving 14 bases not matched to a gene. The CDR3 nucleotides are TGTGCCAGCAGCCTTCGAGGCACAGGGGTATTGCAGCCCCAGCATTTT. This translates into CASSLRGTGVLQPQHF.

This clonotype was observed many times. The chain joins TRBV5-5 to TRBJ2-7; D is unclear. V was pared by 0 bases and J by 7 bases, with 14 bases between. Germline assignment: CDR1 SGHKS and CDR2 YYEKEE (reference sequence). CDR3 size: 14 residues. CDR3 in DNA: TGTGCCAGCAGCTTGGCCGAAAGGGAAGGTGAGCAGTACTTC. It translates to CASSLAEREGEQYF.

The rearrangement joins TRBV11-2 to TRBJ2-1; 10 nucleotides agree with TRBD2. The CDR3 consists of 16 residues. From germline, CDR1 is SGHAT and CDR2 FQNNGV. Unmatched junction bases numbered 3, after V lost 0 bases and J lost 4 bases. CDR3 DNA: TGTGCCAGCAGCTTAGAAACTAGCGGGACATACAATGAGCAGTTCTTC. Translated: CASSLETSGTYNEQFF.

At least ten counts were recorded for this clonotype. V and J are TRBV5-5 and TRBJ2-1; perhaps TRBD2 as D (7 bases). The germline V and J ends were trimmed by 0 bases and 2 bases, with 18 bases remaining between them. CDR1 is SGHKS and CDR2 is YYEKEE in the germline V gene (reference sequence). This CDR3 is built from 18 residues. CDR3 residues: CASSLGLTGRGTYNEQFF. The DNA for the CDR3 is TGTGCCAGCAGCTTGGGGTTAACAGGGAGGGGAACCTACAATGAGCAGTTCTTC.

V gene TRBV7-2 combines with J gene TRBJ2-5; D call uncertain. The CDR3 has 15 residues. V shed 5 bases and J shed 1 base, with 14 bases lying between them. CDR1 is SGHTA and CDR2 is FQGNSA in the germline V gene. This CDR3 is CASSQFGPTQETQYF. CDR3 coding DNA: TGTGCCAGCAGCCAATTCGGGCCAACCCAAGAGACCCAGTACTTC.

On this clonotype itself: A much larger clone lies a single base off, so this may be a read error. This chain joins TRBV6-2 or TRBV6-3 and TRBJ2-5; TRBD1 agrees at 9 bases. V lost 6 bases and J lost 7; bases outside the gene matches: 9. The CDR3 consists of 14 residues. Per germline, CDR1 MNHEY and CDR2 SVGEGT. The CDR3 nucleotides are TGTGCCAGCAGGTACCAACGACAGGGGGGGACCCAGTACTTC. It codes for CASRYQRQGGTQYF.

V usage is TRBV12-3 or TRBV12-4 and J usage is TRBJ2-5; no firm D call. The ends were cut back, 1 base at V and 7 bases at J, with 10 bases in the middle. The CDR3 totals 13 residues. Here the CDR3 DNA reads TGTGCCAGCAGTTTAGGGCAAATGGGGACCCAGTACTTC. This encodes CASSLGQMGTQYF.

This clonotype occurred many times. V gene TRBV11-2 combines with J gene TRBJ2-1; D not certain. Germline V gene data show CDR1 as SGHAT and CDR2 as FQNNGV. CDR3 length: 14 residues. Trimming removed 4 bases from V and 4 bases from J, with 11 bases in between. In DNA, the CDR3 is TGTGCCAGCAGCTCTGGGCCCATTTACAATGAGCAGTTCTTC. The encoded protein is CASSSGPIYNEQFF.

This clonotype was observed many times. V is TRBV6-5 and J is TRBJ2-4; 7 nucleotides line up with TRBD1. V dropped 5 bases and J dropped 4; count of bases not matched to a gene: 8. The CDR3 totals 15 residues. Looked up from germline, CDR1 is MNHEY and CDR2 is SVGAGI. CDR3 bases: TGTGCCAGCAGTCCAGAGACAGGGTTTAAAAACATTCAGTACTTC. Its translation: CASSPETGFKNIQYF.

A few counts support this clonotype. The CDR3: CAWSVAGSRYGYTF. The CDR3 DNA is TGTGCCTGGAGTGTAGCGGGGTCGAGGTATGGCTACACCTTC. The chain employs TRBV30 and TRBJ1-2; no definite D call. V was cut by 0 bases and J by 5 bases, with 13 bases left in between. Germline values: CDR1 GTSNPN, CDR2 SVGIG (reference sequence). The CDR3 loop spans 14 amino acids.

Only a few counts were recorded for this clonotype. The chain uses TRBV6-2 or TRBV6-3 and TRBJ2-3, with 13 bases matching TRBD2. The CDR3 covers 16 residues. Looked up from germline, CDR1 is MNHEY and CDR2 is SVGEGT. V shed 5 bases and J 4 bases; nucleotides not matched to a gene: 6. The CDR3 DNA follows: TGTGCCAGCAGTCACACTAGCGGGGGGGCCGCAGATACGCAGTATTTT. Translating it yields CASSHTSGGAADTQYF.

The table lists this clonotype with a few counts. This chain uses TRBV12-3 or TRBV12-4 with TRBJ1-4, with 7 nucleotides matching TRBD1. The CDR3 runs to 15 residues. With V trimmed by 1 base and J by 7 bases, 6 bases remained unmatched. The CDR3 bases are TGTGCCAGCAGTTTAGGGGACAGCCGAGGTGAAAAACTGTTTTTT. Translated, it gives CASSLGDSRGEKLFF.

This clonotype was seen more than once but under ten times. The chain couples TRBV30 to TRBJ2-7, with a tentative D call TRBD1 (6 bases). CDR1 and CDR2 from the germline V gene are GTSNPN and SVGIG (reference sequence). The length of the CDR3 is 15 residues. Between the trimmed V and J ends, which lost 2 bases and 2 bases, there was a span of 16 bases. DNA of the CDR3: TGTGCCTGGAGTTTTGGGGGACATAATCCCTACGAGCAGTACTTC. Its translation: CAWSFGGHNPYEQYF.

This clonotype was counted at least ten times. The genes are TRBV27 and TRBJ2-1, with 10 bases aligning to TRBD1. This CDR3 is built from 16 residues. J gave up 2 bases and V 6 bases, and 7 bases lay outside the gene matches. CDR1 is MNHEY and CDR2 is SMNVEV in the germline V gene (reference sequence). The CDR3 spells CASRPRTGGPYNEQFF. The DNA for the CDR3 is TGTGCCAGCAGACCCCGGACAGGGGGACCCTACAATGAGCAGTTCTTC.

The table lists this clonotype with a few counts. The chain has TRBV5-5 and TRBJ2-3; 10 bases map to TRBD2. Trimming removed 0 bases from V and 3 bases from J; junction bases left unmatched: 7. Germline CDR1 SGHKS, CDR2 YYEKEE (reference sequence). The CDR3 runs to 17 residues. CDR3 amino acids: CASSLALAGAGTDTQYF. CDR3 in DNA: TGTGCCAGCAGCTTGGCCCTAGCGGGGGCGGGGACAGATACGCAGTATTTT.

This clonotype occurred a few times. This chain links TRBV12-3 or TRBV12-4 with TRBJ1-4, with D perhaps matching TRBD1 (6 bases). The V end was cut by 1 base, the J end by 4 bases, with 13 bases between. The CDR3 has 16 amino acids. CDR3 in DNA: TGTGCCAGCAGTTTAGGGGGCACAGGGCTTAATGAAAAACTGTTTTTT. It encodes CASSLGGTGLNEKLFF.

The genes are TRBV20-1 and TRBJ2-4, with D possibly TRBD1 on 6 matching bases. The closer fit of TRBJ2-7 to the DNA end suggests the J call may be wrong. This CDR3 comprises 13 residues. Per germline, CDR1 DFQATT and CDR2 SNEGSKA (reference sequence). The CDR3 DNA follows: TGCAGTGCCGGGGACAACGAGTCCTACGAGCAGTACTTC. This encodes CSAGDNESYEQYF.

This clonotype was seen many times. This chain joins TRBV7-2 and TRBJ2-1, with 9 bases aligning to TRBD2. The CDR3 is 12 amino acids. J was trimmed by 15 bases and V by 4 bases; bases with no gene match: 7. Germline V lookup: CDR1 SGHTA, CDR2 FQGNSA. Written as DNA, the CDR3 is TGTGCCAGCAGCTCGGAGCGGGGGGATAGGTTCTTC. Its translation: CASSSERGDRFF.

This sequence joins TRBV11-2 and TRBJ2-5; D ambiguous. CDR3 length: 13 residues. Germline V gene data show CDR1 as SGHAT and CDR2 as FQNNGV. V was trimmed by 6 bases and J by 11 bases, leaving 19 bases between them. The CDR3, as DNA: TGTGCCAGCAGGAAAGGCAGCAGATACGGGCAGTACTTC. Protein: CASRKGSRYGQYF.

The chain employs TRBV20-1 and TRBJ2-7; D not certain. The CDR3 runs to 16 residues. CDR1 DFQATT and CDR2 SNEGSKA come from the germline V gene (reference sequence). V was pared by 4 bases and J by 0 bases, with 19 bases between. CDR3 coding DNA: TGCAGTGCTAACCCCGGCCTCGTTCACCCCTCCTACGAGCAGTACTTC. Protein sequence: CSANPGLVHPSYEQYF.

The genes are TRBV18 and TRBJ2-1; 10 bases line up with TRBD2. Per germline, CDR1 KGHSH and CDR2 LQKENI. The CDR3 loop spans 13 amino acids. V lost 5 bases and J lost 9; bases outside the gene matches: 4. CDR3 region: CASSAGTSVEQFF. The CDR3 DNA reads as TGTGCCAGCTCAGCCGGGACTAGCGTTGAGCAGTTCTTC.

This clonotype was picked up many times. A read error may be the cause here, since a much bigger clone is one base away. The chain is built from TRBV20-1 and TRBJ2-5; D is unresolved. The CDR3 consists of 14 residues. CDR1 DFQATT and CDR2 SNEGSKA come from the germline V gene (reference sequence). V gave up 0 bases and J gave up 11 bases, with 19 bases separating them. CDR3 bases: TGCAGTGCTAGAGATAATCCAGGTTTGGATGAGCAGTACTTC. Translating gives CSARDNPGLDEQYF.

At least ten counts were recorded for this clonotype. V and J are TRBV7-2 and TRBJ2-6; D remains unclear. Per germline, CDR1 SGHTA and CDR2 FQGNSA. Deletions cut 4 bases from V and 0 bases from J, with 13 bases between. This CDR3 contains 17 residues. The CDR3 DNA is TGTGCCAGCAGCTCATCCCCTGGTTACTCTGGGGCCAACGTCCTGACTTTC. It is translated as CASSSSPGYSGANVLTF.